These T cell receptor beta chains were read from a single sample in a study of T cells in Graves' hyperthyroidism and ophthalmopathy. MiXCR was run by TCRdb on the multiplex PCR reads, yielding one entry per CDR3 protein. The sample has 300,000 to 450,000 distinct CDR3 sequences, less than 15% seen once. The sample taken for sequencing was blood. Receptors were obtained from a woman younger than 35 with Graves' hyperthyroidism. CDR3s leave out the opening cysteine and the closing phenylalanine or tryptophan. Fields, in order: V gene, J gene, CDR3 protein.

V gene: TRBV19; J gene: TRBJ1-1; CDR3 protein: ASNTERRGAEAF
V gene: TRBV11-2; J gene: TRBJ1-1; CDR3 protein: ASSSGGKNTEAF
V gene: TRBV5-1; J gene: TRBJ2-5; CDR3 protein: ASSLATGTGGAGLQETQY
V gene: TRBV9; J gene: TRBJ1-1; CDR3 protein: ASGLEGTGTEAF
V gene: TRBV12-3/TRBV12-4; J gene: TRBJ1-3; CDR3 protein: ASSFQGIGISGNTIY
V gene: TRBV3-1; J gene: TRBJ2-1; CDR3 protein: ASSLDREEF
V gene: TRBV5-1; J gene: TRBJ2-1; CDR3 protein: ASSLPSASGYNEQF
V gene: TRBV6-1; J gene: TRBJ2-6; CDR3 protein: AVAQGSGANVLT
V gene: TRBV5-1; J gene: TRBJ1-1; CDR3 protein: ASSNGGHLFTRWTEAF
V gene: TRBV24-1; J gene: TRBJ1-2; CDR3 protein: ATSPHPGTDGGYT
V gene: TRBV10-3; J gene: TRBJ2-2; CDR3 protein: AISEFSGSNTGELF
V gene: TRBV7-6; J gene: TRBJ2-2; CDR3 protein: ASSYPEGGGTNTGELF
V gene: TRBV18; J gene: TRBJ1-5; CDR3 protein: ASSLPGTRRQPQH
V gene: TRBV7-6; J gene: TRBJ1-2; CDR3 protein: ASSLPLGEDNYGYT
V gene: TRBV7-3; J gene: TRBJ2-7; CDR3 protein: ASSYGPMSISEQY
V gene: TRBV9; J gene: TRBJ2-3; CDR3 protein: ASSVVGGGVLDTQY
V gene: TRBV6-2/TRBV6-3; J gene: TRBJ1-5; CDR3 protein: ASSFSPSQPQH
V gene: TRBV24-1; J gene: TRBJ2-7; CDR3 protein: ATSDFAQGRGYEQY
V gene: TRBV7-2; J gene: TRBJ1-5; CDR3 protein: ASSLNSGGRNQPQH
V gene: TRBV27; J gene: TRBJ1-5; CDR3 protein: ASSLLAGNSNQPQH
V gene: TRBV13; J gene: TRBJ2-5; CDR3 protein: ASSPGRPTTETQY
V gene: TRBV2; J gene: TRBJ1-4; CDR3 protein: ASSATTGANEKLF
V gene: TRBV24-1; J gene: TRBJ2-2; CDR3 protein: ATSDLTVVGSETNTGELF
V gene: TRBV20-1; J gene: TRBJ2-5; CDR3 protein: SADEGTGQETQY
V gene: TRBV28; J gene: TRBJ2-7; CDR3 protein: ASLVGGRLGEQY
V gene: TRBV28; J gene: TRBJ1-1; CDR3 protein: ASTSGQGNTEAF
V gene: TRBV10-3; J gene: TRBJ2-2; CDR3 protein: AISPSVGSSGGRAGELF
V gene: TRBV9; J gene: TRBJ1-5; CDR3 protein: ASSATGDWNQPQH
V gene: TRBV5-1; J gene: TRBJ2-7; CDR3 protein: ASSYISYHRTGRYEQY
V gene: TRBV10-3; J gene: TRBJ2-5; CDR3 protein: AISETQETQY
V gene: TRBV9; J gene: TRBJ2-2; CDR3 protein: ASSVQGTSGTTGELF
V gene: TRBV10-3; J gene: TRBJ1-2; CDR3 protein: ASSAEGTNNYGYT
V gene: TRBV27; J gene: TRBJ1-5; CDR3 protein: ASSLTGTASNQPQH
V gene: TRBV4-1; J gene: TRBJ2-2; CDR3 protein: ASSHPLNYRGVGELF
V gene: TRBV30; J gene: TRBJ2-2; CDR3 protein: AWSAFRGVDTGELF
V gene: TRBV4-1; J gene: TRBJ1-2; CDR3 protein: ASSQGVGLAYGYT
V gene: TRBV20-1; J gene: TRBJ2-7; CDR3 protein: SAQGGEREGFYEQY
V gene: TRBV12-3/TRBV12-4; J gene: TRBJ2-1; CDR3 protein: ASSLVVRGNEQF
V gene: TRBV6-2/TRBV6-3; J gene: TRBJ2-7; CDR3 protein: ANSGDRVNYEQY
V gene: TRBV7-3; J gene: TRBJ1-1; CDR3 protein: ASSLTPGGNTEAF
V gene: TRBV7-8; J gene: TRBJ2-7; CDR3 protein: ASSLSGIGYEQY
V gene: TRBV14; J gene: TRBJ1-6; CDR3 protein: ASSQLHSPLH
V gene: TRBV28; J gene: TRBJ2-1; CDR3 protein: ASRLGGAGNEQF
V gene: TRBV28; J gene: TRBJ2-7; CDR3 protein: ATLGQTYEQY
V gene: TRBV7-9; J gene: TRBJ1-1; CDR3 protein: ASSLGDGGTEAF
V gene: TRBV6-2/TRBV6-3; J gene: TRBJ2-1; CDR3 protein: ATAEGAHFEQF
V gene: TRBV24-1; J gene: TRBJ2-3; CDR3 protein: ATNPGDSDTQY
V gene: TRBV4-1; J gene: TRBJ1-2; CDR3 protein: ASSHGPTGYGYT
V gene: TRBV7-9; J gene: TRBJ1-1; CDR3 protein: ASSLKSGVGDSANTEAF
V gene: TRBV30; J gene: TRBJ1-1; CDR3 protein: AWSGTVATEAF